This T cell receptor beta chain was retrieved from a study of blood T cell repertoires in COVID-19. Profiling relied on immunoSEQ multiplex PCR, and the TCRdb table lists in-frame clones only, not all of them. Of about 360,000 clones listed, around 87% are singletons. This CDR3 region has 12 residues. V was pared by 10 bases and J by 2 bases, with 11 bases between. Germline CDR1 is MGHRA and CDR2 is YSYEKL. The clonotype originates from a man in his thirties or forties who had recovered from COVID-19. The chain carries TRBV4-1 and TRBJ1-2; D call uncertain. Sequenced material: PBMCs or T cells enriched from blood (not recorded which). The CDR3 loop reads CATAQANYGYTF. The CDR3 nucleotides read TGCGCCACCGCGCAGGCGAACTATGGCTACACCTTC.